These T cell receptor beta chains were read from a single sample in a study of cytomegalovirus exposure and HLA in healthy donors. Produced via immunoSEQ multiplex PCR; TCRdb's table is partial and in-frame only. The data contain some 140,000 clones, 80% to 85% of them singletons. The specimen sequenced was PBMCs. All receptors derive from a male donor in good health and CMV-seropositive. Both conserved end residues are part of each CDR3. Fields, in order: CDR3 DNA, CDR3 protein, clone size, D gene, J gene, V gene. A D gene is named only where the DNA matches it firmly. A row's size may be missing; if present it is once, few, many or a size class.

TGCGCCAGCAGCTATACTAGCGGGGCAGAGACCCAGTACTTC	CASSYTSGAETQYF	.	TRBD2	TRBJ2-5	TRBV5-1
TGCAGCGTTCGGCTAGCGGGGGATGAGCAGTTCTTC	CSVRLAGDEQFF	.	TRBD2	TRBJ2-1	TRBV29-1
TGTGCCACCAGCAGACAGGGACAGGGTGGTACTGAAGCTTTCTTT	CATSRQGQGGTEAFF	.	TRBD1	TRBJ1-1	TRBV15
TGTGCCAGCAGCGTTGGCAGGGGGCTGACGAACACCGGGGAGCTGTTTTTT	CASSVGRGLTNTGELFF	.	TRBD1	TRBJ2-2	TRBV9
TGTGCCAGCAGTTTTGGGGGGGGCGAATTGGGGACCGGGGAGCTGTTTTTT	CASSFGGGELGTGELFF	few	.	TRBJ2-2	TRBV28
TGTGCCAGCAGCCCCTTGGGCTCGAGCACAGATACGCAGTATTTT	CASSPLGSSTDTQYF	.	.	TRBJ2-3	TRBV5-6
TGTGCCAGCAGTCTAGGCGAGACAGGGCCCGACTACGAGCAGTACTTC	CASSLGETGPDYEQYF	.	TRBD1	TRBJ2-7	TRBV7-9
TGTGCCAGCAGGGGGACAGTTGCAACTAATGAAAAACTGTTTTTT	CASRGTVATNEKLFF	.	TRBD1	TRBJ1-4	TRBV7-9
TGTGCCAGCAGCTTAGGACACAGCAATCAGCCCCAGCATTTT	CASSLGHSNQPQHF	.	.	TRBJ1-5	TRBV5-6
TGTGCCAGCAGCTTGGGGACATTAAGAAACAATGAGCAGTTCTTC	CASSLGTLRNNEQFF	.	.	TRBJ2-1	TRBV7-6
TGTGCCAGCAGCCTTACGGGGGGGCGTGAGACCCAGTACTTC	CASSLTGGRETQYF	.	TRBD2	TRBJ2-5	TRBV27
TGTGCCAGCAGCAGAAACACAGCGGGAGGGCCTCTAGGGGATGAGCAGTTCTTC	CASSRNTAGGPLGDEQFF	.	TRBD2	TRBJ2-1	TRBV27
TGCGCCAGCAGCCCGGCGGACAGGGCTTATGGCTACACCTTC	CASSPADRAYGYTF	.	TRBD1	TRBJ1-2	TRBV5-1
TGTGCCAGCAGTTTTTACCAGGGTAATGAGCAGTTCTTC	CASSFYQGNEQFF	.	.	TRBJ2-1	TRBV6-5
TGTGCCACCAGCGCACAGGGCCATGAGCAGTTCTTC	CATSAQGHEQFF	.	.	TRBJ2-1	TRBV15
TGTGCCATCAGTGAGGTGGGAGGGTCACATGAGCAGTTCTTC	CAISEVGGSHEQFF	.	TRBD2	TRBJ2-1	TRBV10-3
TGTGCCAGCAGTTACTCGATCTCAGCTAACTATGGCTACACCTTC	CASSYSISANYGYTF	.	.	TRBJ1-2	TRBV6-5
TGTGCCAGCTCACCTTTAGCGGGAGAACTCTCTGGGGCCAACGTCCTGACTTTC	CASSPLAGELSGANVLTF	.	TRBD2	TRBJ2-6	TRBV18
TGTGCCAGCAGTGACGGTCAGGCGAACACCGGGGAGCTGTTTTTT	CASSDGQANTGELFF	.	.	TRBJ2-2	TRBV2
TGTGCCAGCAGCTTAGCCAGGGGGGATGAAAAACTGTTTTTT	CASSLARGDEKLFF	.	TRBD1	TRBJ1-4	TRBV7-9
TGCGCCAGCAGCTTAATTGAGCGGGACGGTCTGCAGTACTTC	CASSLIERDGLQYF	.	TRBD2	TRBJ2-7	TRBV5-1
TGCGCCAGCAGCTTGGGGCAGGCAGATACGCAGTATTTT	CASSLGQADTQYF	.	.	TRBJ2-3	TRBV5-1
TGTGCCAGCAGCTGGAGAATGAACACTGAAGCTTTCTTT	CASSWRMNTEAFF	.	.	TRBJ1-1	TRBV7-2
TGTGCCAGCAGTGCTGGGACAGGGTTTTTGTTAGGAGGCAATCAGCCCCAGCATTTT	CASSAGTGFLLGGNQPQHF	.	TRBD1	TRBJ1-5	TRBV28
TGTGCCAGTAGTATAGCAGAGAGGGACACTGAAGCTTTCTTT	CASSIAERDTEAFF	.	.	TRBJ1-1	TRBV19
TGTGCCAGCAGTTTTCCACAGGATACCGGGGAGCTGTTTTTT	CASSFPQDTGELFF	.	.	TRBJ2-2	TRBV28
TGTGCCAGCAGTACGAGAGGTCAGCCCCAGCATTTT	CASSTRGQPQHF	.	.	TRBJ1-5	TRBV2
TGTGCCAGCAGTAGCGGGAGCACTGAGCAGTTCTTC	CASSSGSTEQFF	.	TRBD2	TRBJ2-1	TRBV9
TGCAGCGTTGTAGGGGGCGCGACAGATACGCAGTATTTT	CSVVGGATDTQYF	few	TRBD1	TRBJ2-3	TRBV29-1
TGTGCCAGCAGTGAACCGCGGGCGGGGGGGGCCAACGTCCTGCCTTTC	CASSEPRAGGANVLPF	.	TRBD2	TRBJ2-6	TRBV2
TGTGCCAGCAGCTTAGCAGGGGATGATTGGGATGAGACCCAGTACTTC	CASSLAGDDWDETQYF	.	.	TRBJ2-5	TRBV7-2
TGCGCCAGCAGCCTTGGACAGGGCATGTCTTCCTACGAGCAGTACTTC	CASSLGQGMSSYEQYF	.	TRBD1	TRBJ2-7	TRBV5-1
TGTGCCAGCAGCCCAGGGACTAGCTACGAGCAGTACTTC	CASSPGTSYEQYF	.	TRBD2	TRBJ2-7	TRBV11-3